The 9 T cell receptor beta chains reported below all come from one sample, sequenced in a study of blood T cell repertoires in COVID-19 (dated by TCRdb to about 2020). Library preparation used the immunoSEQ multiplex PCR assay. TCRdb re-hosts the immuneACCESS table, in-frame sequences only. Its copies lack some clones; in the studies checked, an unresolved V gene accounts for under half of them, and the cause for the rest is not known. The sample contains about 120,000 clones, over 75% of them found a single time. In total, the top ten clones hold more than 4.5% of the sample. The sample comprised peripheral blood. The receptors derive from an older woman with acute or convalescent COVID-19.

The chain carries TRBV4-1 and TRBJ1-5; no definite D call. The CDR3 length is 13 residues. Germline lookup yields CDR1 MGHRA and CDR2 YSYEKL. V was cut by 0 bases and J by 6 bases, with 6 bases left in between. The CDR3 DNA follows: TGCGCCAGCAGCCAAGAAATCAGTCAGCCCCAGCATTTT. Protein sequence: CASSQEISQPQHF.

This clone was detected once. This chain connects TRBV19 to TRBJ1-1; a possible D gene is TRBD1 (5 bases). V dropped 3 bases and J dropped 3 bases, with 14 bases sitting between them. The CDR3 covers 15 residues. The V gene's germline CDR1 is LNHDA and CDR2 SQIVND (reference sequence). The CDR3, as DNA: TGTGCCAGTAGTATGGGGGGACTGAGGGACACTGAAGCTTTCTTT. Translated, it gives CASSMGGLRDTEAFF.

This rearrangement joins TRBV7-2 to TRBJ2-7, with 9 nucleotides matching TRBD2. After removal of 5 bases from V and 4 bases from J, the junction contained 6 bases not matched to a gene. Germline V lookup: CDR1 SGHTA, CDR2 FQGNSA. This CDR3 is 14 amino acids long. CDR3 protein: CASSAGGPGYEQYF. For the CDR3, the DNA is TGTGCCAGCAGCGCGGGGGGGCCTGGGTACGAGCAGTACTTC.

This chain uses TRBV7-9 with TRBJ2-3; 7 nucleotides line up with TRBD2. The length of the CDR3 is 17 residues. V dropped 6 bases and J dropped 2; count of bases not matched to a gene: 14. Germline V gene data show CDR1 as SEHNR and CDR2 as FQNEAQ (reference sequence). The chain's CDR3 is CASRHYTAGHLTDTQYF. In nucleotides, the CDR3 is TGTGCCAGCAGACACTATACAGCGGGGCACCTCACAGATACGCAGTATTTT.

V and J are TRBV27 and TRBJ2-6, with D maybe TRBD1 (5 bases). Trimming cost V 8 bases and J 0 bases, with 8 bases left between them. The CDR3 totals 14 residues. Germline CDR1 MNHEY, CDR2 SMNVEV (reference sequence). CDR3 bases: TGTGCCAGCTCAGGGTTCTCTGGGGCCAACGTCCTGACTTTC. Residues: CASSGFSGANVLTF.

The J gene is TRBJ2-5, the V gene TRBV6-2 or TRBV6-3, with 12 bases that match TRBD2. Germline V gene lookup returns CDR1 MNHEY and CDR2 SVGEGT. The CDR3 is 16 residues long. V shed 5 bases and J 1 base; nucleotides not matched to a gene: 5. CDR3 nucleotide sequence: TGTGCCAGCAGTAGGGGACTAGCGGGCCTCCAAGAGACCCAGTACTTC. As protein: CASSRGLAGLQETQYF.

The chain links TRBV6-2 or TRBV6-3 to TRBJ2-1, with D possibly being TRBD2 (5 bases). V lost 6 bases to trimming and J lost 9 bases, with 9 bases between them. Germline CDR1 MNHEY, CDR2 SVGEGT. CDR3 length equals 11 residues. CDR3 sequence reads: CASSEGFEQFF. Here the CDR3 DNA reads TGTGCCAGCAGCGAGGGTTTTGAGCAGTTCTTC.

This clone was recorded only once. The genes are TRBV24-1 and TRBJ2-5; 9 bases are a match to TRBD1. V lost 3 bases and J lost 5; bases outside the gene matches: 6. Germline CDR1 and CDR2: KGHDR and SFDVKD. The CDR3 is made up of 15 amino acids. The CDR3 spells CATSDDRGKGETQYF. CDR3 nucleotide sequence: TGTGCCACCAGTGATGACAGGGGGAAAGGGGAGACCCAGTACTTC.

The rearrangement joins TRBV4-3 to TRBJ2-1; tentatively, D is TRBD2 (6 bases). The CDR3 extends over 12 amino acids. V lost 3 bases, J lost 9 bases, and 9 bases lay in between. Germline assignment: CDR1 LGHNA and CDR2 YSLEER. The CDR3 DNA follows: TGCGCCAGCAGCCAGGTTAGCGGTGAGCAGTTCTTC. Encoded protein: CASSQVSGEQFF.